Listed below are T cell receptor beta chains from one sample, sequenced in a study of regulatory T cells in long-lasting Graves disease. TCRdb processed the multiplex PCR reads anew with MiXCR; each CDR3 protein has one entry. In the table there are about 420,000 distinct CDR3 sequences, roughly 15% of which are singletons. These data also featured in a second study, about T cells in Graves' hyperthyroidism and ophthalmopathy.

This specimen consisted of peripheral blood mononuclear cells (PBMCs), obtained at new diagnosis, from a patient treated with antithyroid drugs. The receptor source for this set is a woman younger than 35 with Graves disease. Each CDR3 is given with its conserved first and last residue. A D gene is named only where the DNA matches it firmly. Expanded clones are given a class, and other clones once, few, many or no size at all.

abundance	v_gene	j_gene	d_gene	CDR3nt	CDR3aa
many	TRBV7-9	TRBJ2-7	NA	TGTGCCAGCAGCTCTCACAGGGATTCTCCCTACGAGCAGTACTTC	CASSSHRDSPYEQYF
many	TRBV7-9	TRBJ1-2	NA	TGTGCCAGCAGCTTATCTGGTCGGGTAGGACAGAACTATGGCTACACCTTC	CASSLSGRVGQNYGYTF
many	TRBV27	TRBJ2-2	TRBD2	TGTGCCAGCAGTTTAGCCTCTAGCGGGATGGCCGGGGAGCTGTTTTTT	CASSLASSGMAGELFF
NA	TRBV6-2/TRBV6-3	TRBJ2-7	NA	TGTGCCAGCAGTAAACCACCGACAGGAGCTGGTGTGCAGTACTTC	CASSKPPTGAGVQYF
NA	TRBV3-1	TRBJ2-1	NA	TGTGCCAGCAGCCAAGATGTCCGGGGGCAGTTCTTC	CASSQDVRGQFF
few	TRBV28	TRBJ2-1	NA	TGTGCCAGCAGTCCCAGGGCAGGGACCGATGAGCAGTTCTTC	CASSPRAGTDEQFF
many	TRBV11-2	TRBJ2-7	TRBD1	TGTGCCAGCAGCTCGCTGCAGGGGGTCTACGAGCAGTACTTC	CASSSLQGVYEQYF
many	TRBV10-3	TRBJ2-1	TRBD2	TGTGCCATCAGAGGGACTAGTGGTGTAGTGGGTAGCACCTACAATGAGCAGTTCTTC	CAIRGTSGVVGSTYNEQFF
many	TRBV18	TRBJ2-7	NA	TGTGCCAGCTCACCAACGTACAGTTCCTACGAGCAGTACTTC	CASSPTYSSYEQYF
NA	TRBV18	TRBJ2-1	TRBD2	TGTGCCAGCTCACAACAGTTGGGAGGGATGGATGAGCAGTTCTTC	CASSQQLGGMDEQFF
few	TRBV2	TRBJ1-2	TRBD1	TGTGCCAGCAGCCTCGGACAGGGGGGTTCCTATGGCTACACCTTC	CASSLGQGGSYGYTF
few	TRBV6-5	TRBJ2-3	NA	TGTGCCAGCAGTTACTCGGGGGGACAGCTTACAGATACGCAGTATTTT	CASSYSGGQLTDTQYF
few	TRBV2	TRBJ2-7	NA	TGTGCCACCTCCGGGACGGCCTACGAGCAGTACTTC	CATSGTAYEQYF
many	TRBV5-5	TRBJ2-1	TRBD1	TGTGCCAGCAGCGCAAGACAGGGTGAGGCCGTCCGGTTCTTC	CASSARQGEAVRFF
many	TRBV15	TRBJ2-1	NA	TGTGCCACCAGCAGAGATAGGACCTCCTACAATGAGCAGTTCTTC	CATSRDRTSYNEQFF
few	TRBV19	TRBJ2-7	NA	TGTGCCAGTAGTATTGCGGGACGGAGCTCCTACGAGCAGTACTTC	CASSIAGRSSYEQYF
many	TRBV11-2	TRBJ1-1	NA	TGTGCCAGCACCGCCGTATTGGGAAGAGGTGAAGCTTTCTTT	CASTAVLGRGEAFF
few	TRBV20-1	TRBJ2-5	NA	TGCAGTGCTAGGTGGACGGAGTACCAAGAGACCCAGTACTTC	CSARWTEYQETQYF
few	TRBV6-6	TRBJ2-1	TRBD1	TGTGCCAGCAGTTACTCGGGACAGGGGGTTGAGCAGTTCTTC	CASSYSGQGVEQFF
many	TRBV27	TRBJ2-1	TRBD2	TGTGCCAGCAGTTTATCAGGGACTAGCGGATACAATGAGCAGTTCTTC	CASSLSGTSGYNEQFF
many	TRBV28	TRBJ2-2	NA	TGTGCCAGCAGCTTGGGGGGGAACACCGGGGAGCTGTTTTTT	CASSLGGNTGELFF
many	TRBV12-3/TRBV12-4	TRBJ1-1	NA	TGTGCCAGCAGTTTCATGGGTAAGGGGGCTGAAGCTTTCTTT	CASSFMGKGAEAFF
few	TRBV4-1	TRBJ1-2	NA	TGCGCCAGCAGCCAGCCCGGGACGGGCACCTATGGCTACACCTTC	CASSQPGTGTYGYTF
many	TRBV7-3	TRBJ2-7	TRBD2	TGTGCCAGCAGCTTATTAGCGGGACTGGGCGAGCAGTACTTC	CASSLLAGLGEQYF
NA	TRBV29-1	TRBJ2-3	NA	TGCAGCGTTGGTCTAGCACCTAGCACAGATACGCAGTATTTT	CSVGLAPSTDTQYF
many	TRBV29-1	TRBJ2-1	NA	TGCAGCGTTGAACGTCAGGATGGTCACTTTGAGCAGTTCTTC	CSVERQDGHFEQFF
many	TRBV27	TRBJ2-1	NA	TGTGCCAGCAGTTTCAGTGAGAGGCCCTACAATGAGCAGTTCTTC	CASSFSERPYNEQFF
NA	TRBV6-5	TRBJ2-2	NA	TGTGCCAGCAGTTACGCCTCGGGACGTATTCGGCCCGGGGAGCTGTTTTTT	CASSYASGRIRPGELFF
NA	TRBV28	TRBJ2-4	NA	TGTGCCAGCAGTTTCCGGAGTTTCAAAAACATTCAGTACTTC	CASSFRSFKNIQYF
many	TRBV6-1	TRBJ2-7	NA	TGTGCCAGCAGTACGGAGGACTGGAGCTACGAGCAGTACTTC	CASSTEDWSYEQYF
NA	TRBV5-1	TRBJ2-1	TRBD2	TGCGCCAGCAGCTTCGGGGCGGGTCTAGCGGAGTACACTGAGCAGTTCTTC	CASSFGAGLAEYTEQFF
few	TRBV29-1	TRBJ2-3	TRBD2	TGCAGCGTTGAAGACGTCCTAAGCGGGAGGGGGCCCGATACGCAGTATTTT	CSVEDVLSGRGPDTQYF
NA	TRBV19	TRBJ2-1	TRBD1	TGTGCCAGTACCCGACGGGACAGGGGGCTAGTCTCTTACAATGAGCAGTTCTTC	CASTRRDRGLVSYNEQFF
few	TRBV15	TRBJ2-5	TRBD2	TGTGCCACCAGCAAGGGCGGGAGGTTGGAGACCCAGTACTTC	CATSKGGRLETQYF
many	TRBV2	TRBJ2-1	NA	TGTGCCACAATAGCGGATGATATCTCCTACAATGAGCAGTTCTTC	CATIADDISYNEQFF
many	TRBV18	TRBJ1-5	NA	TGTGCCAGCTCACAAGGCTCGGTCAATCAGCCCCAGCATTTT	CASSQGSVNQPQHF
many	TRBV7-9	TRBJ2-1	NA	TGTGCCAGCATCAATAGTGGTGAGCAGTTCTTC	CASINSGEQFF
NA	TRBV28	TRBJ2-3	TRBD1	TGTGCCAGCAGTTCGACAGGGGGCTTTGGAGATACGCAGTATTTT	CASSSTGGFGDTQYF
NA	TRBV9	TRBJ2-1	TRBD2	TGTGCCAGCAGCGTAGCGGAGACTAGCGGGGCGCAGGGGCAGTTCTTC	CASSVAETSGAQGQFF
few	TRBV2	TRBJ2-7	NA	TGTGCCAGCAGGGACGGGCTGTCCTACGAGCAGTACTTC	CASRDGLSYEQYF
few	TRBV6-1	TRBJ2-1	TRBD2	TGTGCCAGCAGTGGTAGTAGCGGGGGCTCCGGGGAGCAGTTCTTC	CASSGSSGGSGEQFF
many	TRBV27	TRBJ2-7	TRBD2	TGTGCCAGCAGTACGGGACTAGCGGCAAGCTCCTACGAGCAGTACTTC	CASSTGLAASSYEQYF
NA	TRBV20-1	TRBJ2-1	NA	TGCAGTGCTAGTGGGATGGCCACCGAGTTCAATGAGCAGTTCTTC	CSASGMATEFNEQFF
few	TRBV5-4	TRBJ2-3	NA	TGTGCCAGCAGCTTGGGAACTGCCACAGATACGCAGTATTTT	CASSLGTATDTQYF
NA	TRBV15	TRBJ2-7	TRBD2	TGTGCCTCTGCTGCGGGAGAAACCTACGAGCAGTACTTC	CASAAGETYEQYF
NA	TRBV20-1	TRBJ1-1	NA	TGCAGTGCTAGAGATTCCAGGGGTGGCACTGAAGCTTTCTTT	CSARDSRGGTEAFF
many	TRBV11-2	TRBJ1-4	TRBD1	TGTGCCAGCAGCTTCGGGGCGGGGACAGGGGGTGAAAAACTGTTTTTT	CASSFGAGTGGEKLFF